These 20 T cell receptor beta chains were sequenced from one sample in a study of radiotherapy plus CTLA-4 blockade in lung cancer. Generated by immunoSEQ multiplex PCR, the TCRdb table keeps only in-frame clones and is missing some. The sample consists of approximately 70,000 clones, roughly four fifths of them appearing once. The sequences come from peripheral blood, collected from a patient treated with radiotherapy plus ipilimumab. The receptors shown here come from a human donor with non-small cell lung cancer whose response to radiotherapy plus ipilimumab could not be evaluated. Some clones in this sample may be carry-over from other donors' samples.

The chain uses TRBV7-9 and TRBJ1-2; weak D call: TRBD1 (6 bases). Germline CDR1 SEHNR, CDR2 FQNEAQ (reference sequence). Deletions cut 2 bases from V and 4 bases from J, with 11 bases between. This CDR3 spans 14 amino acids. CDR3 in amino acids: CASSLFGRGYGYTF. CDR3 DNA: TGTGCCAGCAGCTTATTTGGCAGGGGCTATGGCTACACCTTC.

This chain uses TRBV13 with TRBJ2-7, with D possibly being TRBD2 (5 bases). Germline values: CDR1 PRHDT, CDR2 FYEKMQ (reference sequence). The CDR3 loop spans 12 amino acids. Trimming removed 2 bases from V and 3 bases from J, with 5 bases in between. The DNA of the CDR3 is TGTGCCAGCAGCTTAAGCGGCTACGAGCAGTACTTC. Amino acids: CASSLSGYEQYF.

V gene TRBV4-3 combines with J gene TRBJ1-2; a possible D gene is TRBD1 (5 bases). CDR3 length: 16 residues. The germline gives CDR1 LGHNA, CDR2 YSLEER. The V gene lost 1 base and the J gene lost 3 bases, with 15 bases spanning the gap. The CDR3 sequence is CASSQGAGPADYGYTF. The DNA of the CDR3 is TGCGCCAGCAGCCAAGGGGCGGGGCCCGCCGACTATGGCTACACCTTC.

Regarding this clone: One end of the junction does not line up with germline, which may come from a read error. This chain joins TRBV7-7 and TRBJ2-7; 10 bases are shared with TRBD2. The CDR3 contains 14 residues. Germline V gene lookup returns CDR1 SSHAT and CDR2 FNYEAQ (reference sequence). This CDR3 is CASSPSSGGYEQYF. CDR3 in DNA: TGTGCTAGCAGCCCTTCTAGCGGGGGCTACGAGCAGTACTTC.

This chain joins TRBV4-1 and TRBJ2-5; TRBD2 matches at 10 bases. J gave up 5 bases and V 1 base, and 7 bases lay outside the gene matches. The CDR3 totals 16 residues. Looked up from germline, CDR1 is MGHRA and CDR2 is YSYEKL. The CDR3 nucleotides are TGCGCCAGCAGCCAAGTGGCCGGGACTAGCGAGGAGACCCAGTACTTC. Translated: CASSQVAGTSEETQYF.

This chain uses TRBV5-6 with TRBJ1-2; TRBD1 matches at 10 bases. CDR1 SGHDT and CDR2 YYEEEE come from the germline V gene. This CDR3 is built from 14 residues. Trimming cost V 3 bases and J 3 bases; bases outside gene matches: 2. CDR3 residues: CASSSGQGDYGYTF. DNA of the CDR3: TGTGCCAGCAGCTCCGGACAGGGGGACTATGGCTACACCTTC.

The gene calls are TRBV27 and TRBJ1-2, with 7 bases fitting TRBD1. V lost 3 bases to trimming and J lost 5 bases; unmatched junction nucleotides: 3. Germline CDR1 is MNHEY and CDR2 is SMNVEV (reference sequence). The CDR3 loop spans 13 amino acids. The chain's CDR3 is CASSFSGQYGYTF. CDR3 DNA sequence: TGTGCCAGCAGTTTCTCGGGACAGTATGGCTACACCTTC.

The chain couples TRBV9 to TRBJ2-5; the match to TRBD2 covers 11 bases. The CDR3 loop spans 16 amino acids. V dropped 0 bases and J dropped 5; count of bases not matched to a gene: 6. CDR1 is SGDLS and CDR2 is YYNGEE in the germline V gene. In DNA, the CDR3 is TGTGCCAGCAGCGTAGGAGTAGCGGGGGGGCGTGAGACCCAGTACTTC. Translation gives CASSVGVAGGRETQYF.

The table lists this clone with a few counts. This chain joins TRBV6-6 and TRBJ2-1; 9 nucleotides line up with TRBD2. The V segment lost 4 bases and the J segment 8 bases; nucleotides outside the gene matches: 9. The V gene's germline CDR1 is MNHNY and CDR2 SVGAGI (reference sequence). The CDR3 spans 15 residues. In DNA form, the CDR3 reads TGTGCCAGCAGTTCCGCGGCGCTAGCGGGGTATGAGCAGTTCTTC. Translation: CASSSAALAGYEQFF.

J is TRBJ2-1 and V is TRBV5-1; 15 bases are shared with TRBD2. V gave up 3 bases and J gave up 7 bases; unmatched junction bases: 8. Per the germline V gene, CDR1 is SGHRS and CDR2 is YFSETQ. The CDR3 has 17 amino acids. CDR3 DNA sequence: TGCGCCAGCAGCTGGACTAGCGGGGGGGCAGGGTATAATGAGCAGTTCTTC. Amino acids: CASSWTSGGAGYNEQFF.

V gene TRBV6-1 combines with J gene TRBJ1-6; perhaps TRBD1 as D (5 bases). The ends were cut back, 3 bases at V and 8 bases at J, with 17 bases in the middle. From germline, CDR1 is MNHNS and CDR2 SASEGT. There are 16 residues in the CDR3. The CDR3 protein is CASSDRAITIYSPLHF. DNA for the CDR3: TGTGCCAGCAGTGACAGGGCAATAACGATATATTCACCCCTCCACTTT.

The J gene is TRBJ2-5, the V gene TRBV9; D is perhaps TRBD1 (6 bases). With 4 bases removed from V and 0 bases from J, the gap between germline ends came to 13 bases. The CDR3 covers 15 residues. Germline CDR1 SGDLS, CDR2 YYNGEE. CDR3 sequence reads: CASSPEQGYQETQYF. The CDR3 bases are TGTGCCAGCAGCCCCGAACAGGGCTACCAAGAGACCCAGTACTTC.

The rearrangement links TRBV28 to TRBJ2-2; tentative D call: TRBD2 (7 bases). Trimming cost V 7 bases and J 0 bases, with 15 bases left between them. The CDR3 has 16 amino acids. Germline V gene data show CDR1 as MDHEN and CDR2 as SYDVKM. The CDR3 sequence: CASTKWGGSNTGELFF. The DNA of the CDR3 is TGTGCCAGCACCAAATGGGGGGGCTCGAACACCGGGGAGCTGTTTTTT. The full variable domain, its missing parts supplied by reference TRBV28 and TRBJ2-2, is DVKVTQSSRYLVKRTGEKVFLECVQDMDHENMFWYRQDPGLGLRLIYFSYDVKMKEKGDIPEGYSVSREKKERFSLILESASTNQTSMYLCASTKWGGSNTGELFFGEGSRLTVL.

The chain combines TRBV5-1 with TRBJ1-2; 9 bases align to TRBD1. The trim removed 0 bases at V and 2 bases at J, leaving 5 bases unmatched. This CDR3 contains 16 residues. Germline CDR1 reads SGHRS; CDR2 reads YFSETQ. Here the CDR3 reads CASSLGNRGRNYGYTF. The CDR3 region has the DNA TGCGCCAGCAGCTTGGGGAACAGGGGGCGCAACTATGGCTACACCTTC.

The V and J genes are TRBV7-9 and TRBJ2-6; weak D call: TRBD2 (7 bases). V was pared by 7 bases and J by 0 bases, with 19 bases between. The CDR3 covers 18 residues. Germline V gene data show CDR1 as SEHNR and CDR2 as FQNEAQ (reference sequence). The CDR3 DNA reads as TGTGCCAGCACCCTGGGGGGGCATTTAAGCTCTGGGGCCAACGTCCTGACTTTC. Translated: CASTLGGHLSSGANVLTF.

The rearrangement uses TRBV7-9 and TRBJ2-3; D unclear. V lost 5 bases to trimming and J lost 6 bases, with 6 bases between them. The germline V gene encodes CDR1 SEHNR and CDR2 FQNEAQ (reference sequence). The length of the CDR3 is 11 residues. This chain's CDR3 is CASSNGDTQYF. Here the CDR3 DNA reads TGTGCCAGCAGCAACGGTGATACGCAGTATTTT. Together with reference TRBV7-9 and TRBJ2-3, the CDR3 gives the full variable domain: DTGVSQNPRHKITKRGQNVTFRCDPISEHNRLYWYRQTLGQGPEFLTYFQNEAQLEKSRLLSDRFSAERPKGSFSTLEIQRTEQGDSAMYLCASSNGDTQYFGPGTRLTVL.

This clone was found a few times. This chain uses TRBV19 with TRBJ2-6; the D gene is possibly TRBD1 (5 bases). The CDR3 contains 15 residues. Per the germline V gene, CDR1 is LNHDA and CDR2 is SQIVND (reference sequence). V was clipped by 6 bases and J by 1 base, with 10 bases between them. CDR3 sequence: CASSPRTSGANVLTF. CDR3 in DNA: TGTGCCAGTAGCCCCCGGACATCTGGGGCCAACGTCCTGACTTTC.

In this sample, this clone turned up a few times. This chain uses TRBV2 with TRBJ1-2, with 7 nucleotides matching TRBD1. Trimming took 6 bases from V and 4 from J; bases not matched to a gene: 8. The germline V gene has CDR1 SNHLY and CDR2 FYNNEI. The CDR3 sequence is 14 residues long. DNA for the CDR3: TGTGCCAGCAGGGGGGACAGCAACCTCTATGGCTACACCTTC. This sequence encodes CASRGDSNLYGYTF.

The chain combines TRBV7-8 with TRBJ2-7; 7 bases match TRBD2. Germline lookup yields CDR1 SGHVS and CDR2 FQNEAQ. The V and J ends lost 3 bases and 7 bases, in that order; junction bases with no gene match: 3. This CDR3 spans 12 amino acids. CDR3 protein: CASSFLGGEQYF. Here the CDR3 DNA reads TGTGCCAGCAGCTTCCTCGGGGGGGAGCAGTACTTC.

This sequence joins TRBV5-1 and TRBJ1-1; 7 nucleotides agree with TRBD1. Per germline, CDR1 SGHRS and CDR2 YFSETQ. V shed 4 bases and J 0 bases; nucleotides not matched to a gene: 18. This CDR3 spans 19 amino acids. The CDR3 region has the DNA TGCGCCAGCAGCCTCCCGACCGGGACAGCAGCTTTAATGAACACTGAAGCTTTCTTT. This translates into CASSLPTGTAALMNTEAFF.